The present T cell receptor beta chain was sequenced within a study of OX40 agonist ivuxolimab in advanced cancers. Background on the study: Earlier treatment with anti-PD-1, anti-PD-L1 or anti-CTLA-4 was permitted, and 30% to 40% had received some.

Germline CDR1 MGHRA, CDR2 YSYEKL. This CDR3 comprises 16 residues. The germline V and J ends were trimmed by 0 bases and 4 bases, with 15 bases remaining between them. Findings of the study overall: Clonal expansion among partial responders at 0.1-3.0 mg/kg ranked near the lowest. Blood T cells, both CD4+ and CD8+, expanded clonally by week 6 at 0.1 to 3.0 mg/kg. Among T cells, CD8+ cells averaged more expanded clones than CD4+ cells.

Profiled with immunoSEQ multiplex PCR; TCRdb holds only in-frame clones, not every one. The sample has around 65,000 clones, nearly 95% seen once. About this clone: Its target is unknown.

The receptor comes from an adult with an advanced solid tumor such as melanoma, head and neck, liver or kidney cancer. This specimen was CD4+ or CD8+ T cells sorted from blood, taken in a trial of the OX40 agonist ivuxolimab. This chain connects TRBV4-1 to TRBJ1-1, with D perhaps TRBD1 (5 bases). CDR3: CASSQDVPGKGTEAFF. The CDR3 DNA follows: TGCGCCAGCAGCCAAGATGTCCCAGGGAAGGGCACTGAAGCTTTCTTT.